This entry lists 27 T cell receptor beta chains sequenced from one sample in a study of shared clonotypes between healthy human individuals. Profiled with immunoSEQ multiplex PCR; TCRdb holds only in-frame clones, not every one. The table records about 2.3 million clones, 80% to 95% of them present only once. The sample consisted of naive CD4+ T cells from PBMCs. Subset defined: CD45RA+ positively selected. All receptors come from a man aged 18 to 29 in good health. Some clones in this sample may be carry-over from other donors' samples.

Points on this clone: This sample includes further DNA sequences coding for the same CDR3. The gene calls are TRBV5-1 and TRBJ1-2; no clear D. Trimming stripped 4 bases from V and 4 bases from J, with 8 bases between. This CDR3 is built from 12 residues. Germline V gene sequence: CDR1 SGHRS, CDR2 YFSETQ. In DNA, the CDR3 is TGCGCCAGCAGCCCGGACTCCTATGGCTACACCTTC. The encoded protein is CASSPDSYGYTF.

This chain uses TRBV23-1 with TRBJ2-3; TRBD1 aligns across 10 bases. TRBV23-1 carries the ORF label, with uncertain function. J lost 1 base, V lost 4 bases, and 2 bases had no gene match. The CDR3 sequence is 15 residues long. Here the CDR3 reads CASSRDRGGTDTQYF. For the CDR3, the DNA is TGCGCCAGCAGTCGGGACAGGGGAGGCACAGATACGCAGTATTTT.

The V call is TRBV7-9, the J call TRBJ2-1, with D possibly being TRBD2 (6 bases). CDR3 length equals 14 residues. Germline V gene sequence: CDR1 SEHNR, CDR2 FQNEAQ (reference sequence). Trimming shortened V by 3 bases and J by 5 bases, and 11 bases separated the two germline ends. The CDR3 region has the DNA TGTGCCAGCAGCTTGGGAGGCAGAGACAATGAGCAGTTCTTC. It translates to CASSLGGRDNEQFF.

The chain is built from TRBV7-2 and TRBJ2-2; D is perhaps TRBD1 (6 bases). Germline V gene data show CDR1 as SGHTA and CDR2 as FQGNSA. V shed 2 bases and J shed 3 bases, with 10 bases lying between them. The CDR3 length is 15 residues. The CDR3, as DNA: TGTGCCAGCAGCTTATACGCAGGGGACACCGGGGAGCTGTTTTTT. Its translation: CASSLYAGDTGELFF.

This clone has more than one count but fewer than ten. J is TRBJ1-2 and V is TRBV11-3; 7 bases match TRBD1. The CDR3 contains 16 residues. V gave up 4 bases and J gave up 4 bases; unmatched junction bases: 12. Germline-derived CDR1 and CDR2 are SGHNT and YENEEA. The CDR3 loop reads CASSCRDSKKIYGYTF. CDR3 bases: TGTGCCAGCAGCTGCAGGGACAGCAAAAAGATCTATGGCTACACCTTC. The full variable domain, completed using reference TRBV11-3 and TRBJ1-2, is EAGVVQSPRYKIIEKKQPVAFWCNPISGHNTLYWYLQNLGQGPELLIRYENEEAVDDSQLPKDRFSAERLKGVDSTLKIQPAELGDSAVYLCASSCRDSKKIYGYTFGSGTRLTVV.

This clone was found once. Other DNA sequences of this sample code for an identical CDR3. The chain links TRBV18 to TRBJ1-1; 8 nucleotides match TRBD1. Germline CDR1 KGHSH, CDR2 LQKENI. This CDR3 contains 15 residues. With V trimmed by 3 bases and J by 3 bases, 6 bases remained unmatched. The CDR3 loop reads CASSPRTGRDTEAFF. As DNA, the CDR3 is TGTGCCAGCTCACCGAGGACAGGGAGAGACACTGAAGCTTTCTTT. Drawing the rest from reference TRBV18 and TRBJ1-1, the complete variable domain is NAGVMQNPRHLVRRRGQEARLRCSPMKGHSHVYWYRQLPEEGLKFMVYLQKENIIDESGMPKERFSAEFPKEGPSILRIQQVVRGDSAAYFCASSPRTGRDTEAFFGQGTRLTVV.

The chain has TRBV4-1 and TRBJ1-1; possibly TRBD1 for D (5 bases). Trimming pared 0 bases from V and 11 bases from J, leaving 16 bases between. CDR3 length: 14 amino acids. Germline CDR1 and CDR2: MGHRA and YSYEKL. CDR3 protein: CASSQDLGPGSAFF. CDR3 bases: TGCGCCAGCAGCCAAGATCTCGGGCCAGGGTCGGCTTTCTTT.

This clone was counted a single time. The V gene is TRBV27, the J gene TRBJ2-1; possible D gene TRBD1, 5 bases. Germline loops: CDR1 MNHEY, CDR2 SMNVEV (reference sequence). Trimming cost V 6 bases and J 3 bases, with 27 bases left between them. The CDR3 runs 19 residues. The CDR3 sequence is CASSLTRPNWGRGYNEQFF. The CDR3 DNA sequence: TGTGCCAGCAGCCTCACGAGACCGAATTGGGGTAGGGGCTACAATGAGCAGTTCTTC.

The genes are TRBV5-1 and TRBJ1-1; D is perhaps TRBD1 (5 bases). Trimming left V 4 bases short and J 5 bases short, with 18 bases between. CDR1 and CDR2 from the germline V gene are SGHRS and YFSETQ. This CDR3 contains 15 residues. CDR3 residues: CASSLDGADGTEAFF. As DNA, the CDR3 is TGCGCCAGCAGCCTGGATGGGGCGGACGGGACTGAAGCTTTCTTT.

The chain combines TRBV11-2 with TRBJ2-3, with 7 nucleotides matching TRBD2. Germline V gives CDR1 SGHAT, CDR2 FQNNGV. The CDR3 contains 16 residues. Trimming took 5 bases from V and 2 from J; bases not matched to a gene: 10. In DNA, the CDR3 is TGTGCCAGCAGCCCCCTCAGCGGGGAAATCACAGATACGCAGTATTTT. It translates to CASSPLSGEITDTQYF.

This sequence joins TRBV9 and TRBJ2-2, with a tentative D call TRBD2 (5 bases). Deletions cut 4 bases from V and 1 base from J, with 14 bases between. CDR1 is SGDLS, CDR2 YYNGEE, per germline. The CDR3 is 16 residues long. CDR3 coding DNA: TGTGCCAGCAGCCCCCGGGGTGACTGGAACACCGGGGAGCTGTTTTTT. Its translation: CASSPRGDWNTGELFF.

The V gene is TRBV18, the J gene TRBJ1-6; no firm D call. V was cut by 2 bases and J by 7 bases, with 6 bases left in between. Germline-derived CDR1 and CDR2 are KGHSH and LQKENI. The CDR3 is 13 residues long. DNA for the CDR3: TGTGCCAGCTCACCAGGGCGGAATTCACCCCTCCACTTT. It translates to CASSPGRNSPLHF.

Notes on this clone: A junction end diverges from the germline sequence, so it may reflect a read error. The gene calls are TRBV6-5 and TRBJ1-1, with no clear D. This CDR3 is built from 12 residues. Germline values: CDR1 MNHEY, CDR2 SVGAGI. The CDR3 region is CAISGGYTEAFF. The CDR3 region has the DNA TGTGCCATCAGTGGCGGTTACACTGAAGCTTTCTTT.

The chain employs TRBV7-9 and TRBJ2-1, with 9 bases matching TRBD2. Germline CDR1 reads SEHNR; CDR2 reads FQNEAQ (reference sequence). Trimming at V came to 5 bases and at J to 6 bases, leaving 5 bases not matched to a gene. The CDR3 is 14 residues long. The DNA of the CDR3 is TGTGCCAGCAGCCGGGGACTAGCAGGCAATGAGCAGTTCTTC. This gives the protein CASSRGLAGNEQFF.

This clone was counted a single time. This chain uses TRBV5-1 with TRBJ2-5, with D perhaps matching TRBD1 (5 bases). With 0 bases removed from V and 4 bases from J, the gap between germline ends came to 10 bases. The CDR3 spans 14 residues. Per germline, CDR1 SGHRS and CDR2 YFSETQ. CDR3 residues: CASSLARQGETQYF. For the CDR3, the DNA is TGCGCCAGCAGCTTGGCCAGGCAGGGAGAGACCCAGTACTTC.

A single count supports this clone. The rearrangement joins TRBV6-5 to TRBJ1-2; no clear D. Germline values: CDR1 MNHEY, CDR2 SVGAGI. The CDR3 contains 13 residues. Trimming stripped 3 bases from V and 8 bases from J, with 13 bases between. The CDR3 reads CASSYGSFSGYTF. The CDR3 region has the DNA TGTGCCAGCAGTTATGGGTCGTTTTCCGGCTACACCTTC.

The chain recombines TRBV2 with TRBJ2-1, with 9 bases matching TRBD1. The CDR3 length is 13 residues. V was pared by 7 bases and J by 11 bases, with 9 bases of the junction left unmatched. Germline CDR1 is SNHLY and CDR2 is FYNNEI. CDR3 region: CASTADRGGKQFF. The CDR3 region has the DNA TGTGCCAGCACCGCGGACAGGGGAGGTAAGCAGTTCTTC.

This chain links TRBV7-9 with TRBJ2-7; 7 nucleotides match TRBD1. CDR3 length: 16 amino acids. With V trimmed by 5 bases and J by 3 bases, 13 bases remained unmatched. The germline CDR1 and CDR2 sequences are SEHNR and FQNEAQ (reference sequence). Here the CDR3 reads CASSLDRARNNYEQYF. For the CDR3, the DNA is TGTGCCAGCAGCCTCGACAGGGCTAGGAATAACTACGAGCAGTACTTC.

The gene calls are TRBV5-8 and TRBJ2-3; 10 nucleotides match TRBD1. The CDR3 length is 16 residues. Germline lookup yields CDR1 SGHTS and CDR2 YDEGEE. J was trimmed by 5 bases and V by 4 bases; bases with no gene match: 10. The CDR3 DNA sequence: TGTGCCAGCAGCCCGACAGGGGGCCAGTGGGGAGATACGCAGTATTTT. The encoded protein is CASSPTGGQWGDTQYF.

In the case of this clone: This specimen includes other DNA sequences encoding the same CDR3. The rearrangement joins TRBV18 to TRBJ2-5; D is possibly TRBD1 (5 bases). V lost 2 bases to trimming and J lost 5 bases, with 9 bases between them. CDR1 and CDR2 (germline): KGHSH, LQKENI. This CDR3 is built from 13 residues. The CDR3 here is CASSPRGLETQYF. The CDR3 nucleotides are TGTGCCAGCTCACCAAGGGGATTGGAGACCCAGTACTTC.

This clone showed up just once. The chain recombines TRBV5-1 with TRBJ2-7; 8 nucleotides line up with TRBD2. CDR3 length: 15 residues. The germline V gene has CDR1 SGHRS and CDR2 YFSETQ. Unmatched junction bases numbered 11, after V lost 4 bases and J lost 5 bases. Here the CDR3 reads CASSLGLALVDEQYF. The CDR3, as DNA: TGCGCCAGCAGCCTCGGACTAGCTCTGGTTGACGAGCAGTACTTC.

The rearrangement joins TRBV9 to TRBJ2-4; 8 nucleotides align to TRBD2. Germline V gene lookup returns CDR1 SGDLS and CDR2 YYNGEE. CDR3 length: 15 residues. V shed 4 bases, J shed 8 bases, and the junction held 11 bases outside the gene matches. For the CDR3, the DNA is TGTGCCAGCAGCTTGGCAGCGGGACTAGGAGACATTCAGTACTTC. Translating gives CASSLAAGLGDIQYF.

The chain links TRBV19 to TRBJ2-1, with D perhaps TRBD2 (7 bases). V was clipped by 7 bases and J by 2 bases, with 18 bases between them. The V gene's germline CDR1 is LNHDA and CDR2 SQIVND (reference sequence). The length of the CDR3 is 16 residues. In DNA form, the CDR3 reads TGTGCCAGTACCCAGGGGAGGGGGGCCACCTACAATGAGCAGTTCTTC. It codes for CASTQGRGATYNEQFF.

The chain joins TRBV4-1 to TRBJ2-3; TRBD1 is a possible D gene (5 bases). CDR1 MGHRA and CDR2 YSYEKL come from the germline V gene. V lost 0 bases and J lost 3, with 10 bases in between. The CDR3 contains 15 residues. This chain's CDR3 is CASSQDRAGTDTQYF. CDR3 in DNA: TGCGCCAGCAGCCAAGATCGGGCAGGGACAGATACGCAGTATTTT.

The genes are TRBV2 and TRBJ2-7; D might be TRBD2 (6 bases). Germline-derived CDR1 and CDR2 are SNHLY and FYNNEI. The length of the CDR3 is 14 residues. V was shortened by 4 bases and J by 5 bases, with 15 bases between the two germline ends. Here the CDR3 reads CASSARGGLDEQYF. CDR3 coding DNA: TGTGCCAGCAGTGCACGTGGAGGGCTTGACGAGCAGTACTTC. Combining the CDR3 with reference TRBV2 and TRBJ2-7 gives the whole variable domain EPEVTQTPSHQVTQMGQEVILRCVPISNHLYFYWYRQILGQKVEFLVSFYNNEISEKSEIFDDQFSVERPDGSNFTLKIRSTKLEDSAMYFCASSARGGLDEQYFGPGTRLTVT.

CDR3 residues: CASHQVWNTEAFF. Written as DNA, the CDR3 is TGTGCCAGTCATCAGGTCTGGAACACTGAAGCTTTCTTT. The chain is built from TRBV10-3 and TRBJ1-1; no clear D gene. V was trimmed by 10 bases and J by 1 base, leaving 13 bases between them. The CDR3 runs to 13 residues. Germline assignment: CDR1 ENHRY and CDR2 SYGVKD.

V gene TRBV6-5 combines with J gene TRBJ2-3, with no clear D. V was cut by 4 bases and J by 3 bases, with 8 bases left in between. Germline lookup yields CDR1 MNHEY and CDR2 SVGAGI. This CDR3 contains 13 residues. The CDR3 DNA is TGTGCCAGCAGTTCCCCACTTACAGATACGCAGTATTTT. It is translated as CASSSPLTDTQYF.